A selection of T cell receptor beta chains follows, all from one sample in a study of blood T cell repertoires in COVID-19. TCRdb keeps only in-frame clones here, not all; method: immunoSEQ multiplex PCR. The sample lists 200,000 to 300,000 clones, roughly 80% seen once, with 12% in the top ten. Sequenced input: peripheral blood. Receptors originate from a woman aged 60-75 years with active or convalescent COVID-19. The CDR3 runs from the conserved cysteine through the conserved F or W. The order of the fields is CDR3 length, D gene, V gene, J gene, clone size, CDR3 DNA, CDR3 protein. The D gene is left open where the match is weak. Part of the rows lack a size; the others show once, few, many or a class for expanded clones.

length: 16
D: TRBD2
V: TRBV4-3
J: TRBJ2-1
size: once
DNA: TGCGCCAGCAGCCAAGGGCTAGCGGGGGCGTGGGATGAGCAGTTCTTC
CDR3: CASSQGLAGAWDEQFF

length: 16
D: TRBD1
V: TRBV5-1
J: TRBJ2-1
size: .
DNA: TGCGCCAGCAGCTTGGTCGTAGGGACAGGGGGCCATGAGCAGTTCTTC
CDR3: CASSLVVGTGGHEQFF

length: 17
D: .
V: TRBV23-1
J: TRBJ1-1
size: once
DNA: TGCGCCAGCAGTCCAACGACATGCGGGGCAAAGGGTGTTGAAGCTTTCTTT
CDR3: CASSPTTCGAKGVEAFF

length: 14
D: TRBD1
V: TRBV7-8
J: TRBJ2-7
size: .
DNA: TGTGCCAGCAGCTTCGGGACAGGGATCAACGAGCAGTACTTC
CDR3: CASSFGTGINEQYF

length: 13
D: TRBD1
V: TRBV30
J: TRBJ1-4
size: .
DNA: TGTGCCCTGACAGGGGGCGCATCTGAAAAACTGTTTTTT
CDR3: CALTGGASEKLFF

length: 16
D: .
V: TRBV4-1
J: TRBJ1-1
size: .
DNA: TGCGCCAGCAGCCGCCGTTCAGGGACACTGAACACTGAAGCTTTCTTT
CDR3: CASSRRSGTLNTEAFF

length: 13
D: .
V: TRBV7-2
J: TRBJ2-1
size: .
DNA: TGTGCCAGCAGTCGTGGGAGGAACAATGAGCAGTTCTTC
CDR3: CASSRGRNNEQFF

length: 16
D: .
V: TRBV30
J: TRBJ2-1
size: .
DNA: TGTGCCTGGAGTGTAATGAGAGCGGACGATGTGGATGAGCAGTTCTTC
CDR3: CAWSVMRADDVDEQFF

length: 13
D: TRBD1
V: TRBV7-2
J: TRBJ1-6
size: .
DNA: TGTGCCAGCAGCTTGGGACAGGGCTTACCCCTCCACTTT
CDR3: CASSLGQGLPLHF

length: 13
D: .
V: TRBV19
J: TRBJ1-5
size: .
DNA: TGTGCCAGTAGCCGACAGATCGATCAGCCCCAGCATTTT
CDR3: CASSRQIDQPQHF

length: 14
D: TRBD2
V: TRBV9
J: TRBJ2-3
size: .
DNA: TGTGCCAGCAGCCCCACCGGCGGGGGTGATACGCAGTATTTT
CDR3: CASSPTGGGDTQYF

length: 15
D: .
V: TRBV7-6
J: TRBJ2-6
size: .
DNA: TGTGCCAGCAGCGATAGAGGCTCTGGGGCCAACGTCCTGACTTTC
CDR3: CASSDRGSGANVLTF

length: 13
D: .
V: TRBV5-1
J: TRBJ1-4
size: .
DNA: TGCGCCAGCAGCTTGCGGACCGAAGGGGAACTGTTTTTT
CDR3: CASSLRTEGELFF

length: 14
D: TRBD2
V: TRBV2
J: TRBJ2-5
size: .
DNA: TGTGCCAGCAATCTACTAGCGTCTCCGGAGACCCAGTACTTC
CDR3: CASNLLASPETQYF

length: 15
D: TRBD1
V: TRBV7-9
J: TRBJ1-4
size: .
DNA: TGTGCCAGCAGCTCACGACAGGGTTACTATGAAAAACTGTTTTTT
CDR3: CASSSRQGYYEKLFF

length: 20
D: TRBD2
V: TRBV19
J: TRBJ2-4
size: .
DNA: TGTGCCAGTAGTCCCCGGGGGACTAGCGGGGGGGCCACGGCCAAAAACATTCAGTACTTC
CDR3: CASSPRGTSGGATAKNIQYF

length: 14
D: TRBD2
V: TRBV5-1
J: TRBJ2-1
size: .
DNA: TGCGCCAGCAGCTTGATTGCGGGGGGAAATGAGCAGTTCTTC
CDR3: CASSLIAGGNEQFF

length: 15
D: .
V: TRBV4-1
J: TRBJ1-4
size: .
DNA: TGCGCCAGCAGCCGGAGCTCTGCAACTAATGAAAAACTGTTTTTT
CDR3: CASSRSSATNEKLFF

length: 12
D: .
V: TRBV12-5
J: TRBJ1-3
size: .
DNA: TGTGCTAGTGGTTTGGTAGCGAACACCATATATTTT
CDR3: CASGLVANTIYF

length: 14
D: .
V: TRBV7-9
J: TRBJ1-2
size: once
DNA: TGTGCCAGCAGCTCAATCCGGGACTTCTATGGCTACACCTTC
CDR3: CASSSIRDFYGYTF